This entry describes one T cell receptor beta chain. This sample stems from a study of blood T cell repertoires in COVID-19. Methods used by the authors: The assay estimated nucleated cells by amplifying reference gene primers. Repertoires were generated with immunoSEQ multiplex PCR, while TCRdb's copy carries only in-frame clones and drops some. The DNA was the basis for D and trimming; V, J and clone size are from that table. The sample includes under 250,000 clones, almost 85% of them seen just once. This CDR3 has 14 residues. V lost 5 bases to trimming and J lost 9 bases, with 14 bases between them. Germline V gene lookup returns CDR1 MNHEY and CDR2 SMNVEV (reference sequence).

Sequencing used peripheral blood. The sequence derives from a man between 45 and 60 years old with COVID-19, enrolled during active disease. The rearrangement uses TRBV27 and TRBJ1-6; possibly TRBD1 for D (6 bases). Written as DNA, the CDR3 is TGTGCCAGCAGTGAGGGGGGGGAGAGTTCACCCCTCCACTTT. It encodes CASSEGGESSPLHF.